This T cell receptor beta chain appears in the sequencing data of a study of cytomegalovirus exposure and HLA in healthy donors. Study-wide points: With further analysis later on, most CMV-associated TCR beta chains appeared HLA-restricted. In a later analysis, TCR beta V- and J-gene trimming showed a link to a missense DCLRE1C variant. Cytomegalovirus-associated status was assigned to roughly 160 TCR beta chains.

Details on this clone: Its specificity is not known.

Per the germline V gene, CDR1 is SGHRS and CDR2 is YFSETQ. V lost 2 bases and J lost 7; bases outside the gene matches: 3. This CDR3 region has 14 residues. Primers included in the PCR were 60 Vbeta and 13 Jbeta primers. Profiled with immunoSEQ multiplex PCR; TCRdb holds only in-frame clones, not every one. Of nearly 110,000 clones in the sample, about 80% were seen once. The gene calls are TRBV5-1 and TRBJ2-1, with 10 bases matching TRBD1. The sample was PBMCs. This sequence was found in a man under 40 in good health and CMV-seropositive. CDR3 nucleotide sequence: TGCGCCAGCAGCTTAGGACAGGGGGGGAATGAGCAGTTCTTC. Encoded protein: CASSLGQGGNEQFF.